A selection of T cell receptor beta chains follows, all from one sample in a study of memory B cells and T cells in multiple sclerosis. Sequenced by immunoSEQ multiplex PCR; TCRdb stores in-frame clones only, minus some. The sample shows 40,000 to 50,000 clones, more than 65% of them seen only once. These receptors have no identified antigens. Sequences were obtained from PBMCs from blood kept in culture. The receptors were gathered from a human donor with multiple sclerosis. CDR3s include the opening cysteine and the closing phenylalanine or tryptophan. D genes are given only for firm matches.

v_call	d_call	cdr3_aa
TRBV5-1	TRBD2	CASSRILAGAQETQYF
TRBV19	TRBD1	CASNRGLSSYNEQFF
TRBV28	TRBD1	CATHGTGGVGYGYTF
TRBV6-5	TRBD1	CASSPQQGAYEQYF
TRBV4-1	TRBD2	CASSQDRAGGLKETQYF
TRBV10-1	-	CASSESFRRGTGELFF
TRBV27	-	CASSLGVGQPQHF
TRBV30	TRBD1	CAWTGQSSGANVLTF
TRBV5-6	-	CASSLVSWAEAFF
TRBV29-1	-	CSVILEGLGEKLFF
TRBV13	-	CASSAQGTNEKLFF
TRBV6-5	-	CASRATQQEGYTF
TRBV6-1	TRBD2	CASSDMAGLAVTYEQYF
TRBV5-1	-	CASSQGQRADTQYF
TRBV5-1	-	CASSSQLGPGETQYF
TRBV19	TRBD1	CASSTHFRDSLDYGYTF
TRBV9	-	CASSVATQGPYGYTF
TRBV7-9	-	CASSLTGVRDSGEQYF
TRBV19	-	CASSLLGFTQPQHF
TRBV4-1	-	CASSQVVFYGNEQFF
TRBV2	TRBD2	CASSTVSGGDYNEQFF
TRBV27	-	CASSLKAGWQETQYF
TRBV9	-	CASSIQGTSYEQYF
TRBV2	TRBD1	CASRPPDRVYEQYF
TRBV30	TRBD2	CAWRPTGGGYNEQFF
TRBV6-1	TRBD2	CASRKRGAPNEQFF
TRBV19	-	CASWERGLGPLHF
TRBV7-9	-	CASSFNGGTEAFF
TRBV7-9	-	CASSLGQTGNQPQHF
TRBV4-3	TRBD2	CASSQRAGGNQETQYF
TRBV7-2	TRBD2	CASSLQSGGNTGELFF
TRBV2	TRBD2	CATRLAGGADTQYF
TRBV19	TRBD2	CASSMGGVEETQYF
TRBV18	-	CASSPVSGELFF
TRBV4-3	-	CASSQDYARGKETQYF
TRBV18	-	CASSRTHYEQYF
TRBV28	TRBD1	CASSLYWGTGRNSPLHF
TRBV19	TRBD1	CASSPKGTGTGELFF
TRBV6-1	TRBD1	CASSQRQGMLPEAFF
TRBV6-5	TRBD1	CASSYSGQDTEAFF
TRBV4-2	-	CASSQDKGLNTEAFF
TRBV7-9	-	CASSLALSGSPLHF
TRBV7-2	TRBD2	CASSLSGGPYEQYF
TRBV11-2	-	CASSLTRTQGYEQYF
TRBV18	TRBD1	CASSPPDRVIGEQFF
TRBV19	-	CASSIGQGTYEQYF
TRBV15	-	CATSRDRTHGEKLFF
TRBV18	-	CASSPYPGSPLNTQYF
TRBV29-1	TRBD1	CSVALGQLNGYTF
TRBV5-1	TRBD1	CASTLGGRAGTGELFF